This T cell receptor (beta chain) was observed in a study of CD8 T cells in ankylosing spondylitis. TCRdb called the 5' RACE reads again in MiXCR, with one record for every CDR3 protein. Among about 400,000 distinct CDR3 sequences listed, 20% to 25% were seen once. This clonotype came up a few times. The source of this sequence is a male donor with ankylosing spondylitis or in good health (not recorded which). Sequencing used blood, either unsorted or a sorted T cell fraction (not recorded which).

CDR3 bases: TGTGCCAGCAGTTCCCCGGGACTAGCGGGCTCTAACACAGATACGCAGTATTTT. Amino acid sequence: CASSSPGLAGSNTDTQYF. This chain links TRBV28 with TRBJ2-3; 12 nucleotides match TRBD2. V gave up 4 bases and J gave up 2 bases; unmatched junction bases: 10. This CDR3 has 18 residues. In germline, CDR1 is MDHEN, CDR2 SYDVKM.